The T cell receptor (beta chain) under discussion was sequenced for a study of early T cells in non-severe SARS-CoV-2 infection. TCRdb re-called the 5' RACE reads with MiXCR, one entry per CDR3 protein. The sample lists more than 60,000 distinct CDR3 sequences, 8.5% to 10% occurring once. This CDR3 region has 13 residues. The ends were cut back, 6 bases at V and 4 bases at J, with 9 bases in the middle. The V gene's germline CDR1 is MNHEY and CDR2 SVGAGI. This clonotype was seen a handful of times. The sample was whole blood. This sequence originates from an adult who was a healthcare worker with PCR-confirmed SARS-CoV-2 infection or an uninfected control (not recorded which). This chain connects TRBV6-5 to TRBJ2-2; the D is unclear. Written as DNA, the CDR3 is TGTGCCAGCAGGGCCTTCAGCACCGGGGAGCTGTTTTTT. Protein: CASRAFSTGELFF.